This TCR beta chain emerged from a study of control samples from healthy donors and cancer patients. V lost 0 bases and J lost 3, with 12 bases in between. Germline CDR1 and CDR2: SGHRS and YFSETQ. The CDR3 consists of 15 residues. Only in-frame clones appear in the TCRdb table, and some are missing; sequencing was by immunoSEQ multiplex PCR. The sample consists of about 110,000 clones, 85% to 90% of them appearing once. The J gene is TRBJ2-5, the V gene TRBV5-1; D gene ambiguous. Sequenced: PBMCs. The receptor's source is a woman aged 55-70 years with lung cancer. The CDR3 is CASSLGSLYEETQYF. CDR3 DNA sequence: TGCGCCAGCAGCTTGGGCAGTCTTTACGAAGAGACCCAGTACTTC.